Following are 4 T cell receptor beta chains from one sample sequenced in a study of blood T cells in healthy people across ages. A second PCR of about 7 to 12 cycles used a sample-barcoded 5' primer and a J-beta primer mix. TCRdb independently ran MiXCR on the 5' RACE reads; one entry per CDR3 protein. The sample lists 1.5 million to 2 million distinct CDR3 sequences; roughly a third were seen once. The sample was blood. The receptors come from a woman aged 25 to 39 in good health.

Only one count was recorded for this clonotype. The chain joins TRBV3-1 to TRBJ2-3; TRBD1 aligns across 8 bases. Germline assignment: CDR1 LGHDT and CDR2 YNNKEL (reference sequence). There are 16 residues in the CDR3. Germline trimming cut 3 bases from V and 4 bases from J; bases unmatched to any gene: 9. CDR3 loop: CASSQAGGKGADTQYF. The DNA for the CDR3 is TGTGCCAGCAGCCAGGCAGGGGGCAAAGGGGCAGATACGCAGTATTTT.

This clonotype has more than one count but fewer than ten. The rearrangement uses TRBV14 and TRBJ1-2; 7 bases map to TRBD1. The V and J ends lost 1 base and 5 bases, in that order; junction bases with no gene match: 10. This CDR3 comprises 16 residues. Germline CDR1 and CDR2: SGHDN and FVKESK. CDR3 in DNA: TGTGCCAGCAGCCAAGCAGGGGGGCCTCCCTATTATGGCTACACCTTC. As protein: CASSQAGGPPYYGYTF.

V gene TRBV14 combines with J gene TRBJ1-2; D gene unclear. The CDR3 spans 14 residues. Trimming removed 0 bases from V and 5 bases from J, with 10 bases in between. Germline loops: CDR1 SGHDN, CDR2 FVKESK. In DNA form, the CDR3 reads TGTGCCAGCAGCCAAGATGAGAGGGCTTATGGCTACACCTTC. It specifies CASSQDERAYGYTF. Full variable domain (outside the CDR3, taken from reference TRBV14 and TRBJ1-2): EAGVTQFPSHSVIEKGQTVTLRCDPISGHDNLYWYRRVMGKEIKFLLHFVKESKQDESGMPNNRFLAERTGGTYSTLKVQPAELEDSGVYFCASSQDERAYGYTFGSGTRLTVV.

This clonotype occurred a few times. This chain connects TRBV14 to TRBJ2-3, with TRBD2 as a possible D gene (6 bases). In germline, CDR1 is SGHDN, CDR2 FVKESK. Between the trimmed V and J ends, which lost 5 bases and 6 bases, there was a span of 18 bases. The length of the CDR3 is 15 residues. CDR3 in amino acids: CASSSTGLLTDTQYF. The CDR3 DNA reads as TGTGCCAGCAGCTCTACGGGACTTCTTACCGATACGCAGTATTTT.